This T cell receptor beta chain was recorded in a study of radiation and T cells in renal cell carcinoma. The V end lost 4 bases, the J end lost 1 base, and 7 bases lay between the germline ends. This CDR3 region has 13 residues. Germline V gives CDR1 SEHNR, CDR2 FQNEAQ (reference sequence). TCRdb's table, derived via immunoSEQ multiplex PCR, lists solely in-frame clones and lacks some. The repertoire holds around 170,000 clones, with about nine tenths as singletons. Overall study results and limits: Pretreatment tumor biopsies were lacking, so baseline clonotypes are unknown. In blood, top tumor clones expanded by 2 weeks, shrinking by 4.

Time point: blood 4 weeks post-SBRT, at nephrectomy. Described treatment: 15 Gy SBRT to primary tumor, nephrectomy 4 weeks later. Nephrectomy followed 15 Gy stereotactic body radiation by 4 weeks. The patient's renal cell carcinoma had clear cell pathology. On this clone: Its specificity is unknown.

Material: blood, obtained from a patient whose treatment included radiotherapy and nephrectomy. V usage is TRBV7-9 and J usage is TRBJ1-2; TRBD1 is a possible D gene (5 bases). This TCR was recovered from a woman in her forties or fifties with renal cell carcinoma. CDR3 residues: CASSSDSNYGYTF. DNA of the CDR3: TGTGCCAGCAGCTCTGACAGTAACTATGGCTACACCTTC.